One sample yielded the 18 T cell receptor beta chains listed below, sequenced in a study of regulatory T cells in long-lasting Graves disease. Researchers made TCR beta libraries by using iRepertoire HTBI primers and running Arm-PCR on CDR3 regions. TCRdb redid the calling of the multiplex PCR reads with MiXCR, one entry per CDR3 protein. The profile shows about 470,000 distinct CDR3 sequences, about 16% of them singletons. The time point here: newly diagnosed GD, antithyroid drugs for less than 3 months. Making the TCR library involved RNA that had been extracted from PBMCs. This sample also appeared in a second study, on T cells in Graves' hyperthyroidism and ophthalmopathy.

The material sequenced was peripheral blood mononuclear cells (PBMCs), taken at new diagnosis, from a patient treated with antithyroid drugs. The receptors derive from a woman in her 30s with Graves disease.

This clonotype occurred a few times. DNA for the CDR3: TGCGCCAGCAGCTTGGTTGCAGGGGGTTTCACTGAAGCTTTCTTT. It translates to CASSLVAGGFTEAFF. The J gene is TRBJ1-1, the V gene TRBV5-1, with 7 bases matching TRBD1. Losses at the gene ends were 0 bases for V and 4 bases for J; bases not matched to a gene: 6. Germline V gene sequence: CDR1 SGHRS, CDR2 YFSETQ. The CDR3 has 15 amino acids.

The gene calls are TRBV4-1 and TRBJ2-7, with D unclear. CDR1 and CDR2 from the germline V gene are MGHRA and YSYEKL. The CDR3 runs 15 residues. V was cut by 0 bases and J by 4 bases, with 13 bases left in between. This chain's CDR3 is CASSQDPVPEYEQYF. The DNA of the CDR3 is TGCGCCAGCAGCCAAGATCCCGTCCCCGAATACGAGCAGTACTTC.

This clonotype was picked up many times. This chain connects TRBV20-1 to TRBJ2-7, with D tentatively TRBD2 (6 bases). This CDR3 has 14 residues. Germline V gene lookup returns CDR1 DFQATT and CDR2 SNEGSKA (reference sequence). Trimming cost V 3 bases and J 5 bases, with 17 bases left between them. The CDR3: CSAREPGRGNEQYF. CDR3 DNA sequence: TGCAGTGCTAGGGAACCCGGGAGAGGTAACGAGCAGTACTTC.

This clonotype was counted a few times. This sequence joins TRBV7-9 and TRBJ2-7; the D is unclear. V was cut by 3 bases and J by 2 bases, with 5 bases left in between. Germline values: CDR1 SEHNR, CDR2 FQNEAQ (reference sequence). This CDR3 is built from 12 residues. The chain's CDR3 is CASSFTPYEQYF. The CDR3 DNA is TGTGCCAGCAGCTTTACCCCCTACGAGCAGTACTTC.

This chain connects TRBV11-1 to TRBJ1-1; 9 nucleotides agree with TRBD1. J gave up 3 bases and V 6 bases, and 5 bases lay outside the gene matches. Germline V CDR1 and CDR2: SGHAT, FQDESV (reference sequence). The CDR3 covers 14 residues. CDR3 coding DNA: TGTGCCAGCAGGAGACAGGGGGAAGACACTGAAGCTTTCTTT. It yields the protein CASRRQGEDTEAFF.

The rearrangement uses TRBV2 and TRBJ2-1; TRBD1 is a possible D gene (6 bases). The CDR3 contains 13 residues. CDR1 and CDR2 (germline): SNHLY, FYNNEI. V was trimmed by 6 bases and J by 5 bases, leaving 11 bases between them. The CDR3 nucleotides are TGTGCCAGCAGACCGGACAGCAACAATGAGCAGTTCTTC. It encodes CASRPDSNNEQFF.

The table lists this clonotype with many counts. The genes are TRBV30 and TRBJ2-2; the match to TRBD2 covers 14 bases. With V trimmed by 4 bases and J by 4 bases, 5 bases remained unmatched. Per germline, CDR1 GTSNPN and CDR2 SVGIG (reference sequence). CDR3 length: 16 residues. This CDR3 reads CAWTGLAGDRTGELFF. CDR3 bases: TGTGCCTGGACGGGACTAGCGGGAGATCGCACCGGGGAGCTGTTTTTT.

The chain combines TRBV20-1 with TRBJ2-1; 12 nucleotides agree with TRBD2. The CDR3 has 16 amino acids. Germline trimming cut 0 bases from V and 6 bases from J; bases unmatched to any gene: 6. CDR1 and CDR2 (germline): DFQATT, SNEGSKA (reference sequence). The CDR3 here is CSARDPLTSGSNEQFF. The CDR3 region has the DNA TGCAGTGCTAGAGATCCCCTGACTAGCGGGAGCAATGAGCAGTTCTTC.

The genes are TRBV6-2 or TRBV6-3 and TRBJ2-7; 12 positions agree with TRBD2. CDR1 is MNHEY and CDR2 is SVGEGT in the germline V gene. The CDR3 runs 17 residues. V dropped 5 bases and J dropped 0; count of bases not matched to a gene: 8. For the CDR3, the DNA is TGTGCCAGCAGTCGGTCCACTAGCGGGAGGACCTCCTACGAGCAGTACTTC. Translation: CASSRSTSGRTSYEQYF.

In its sample, this clonotype was seen a few times. The chain joins TRBV12-3 or TRBV12-4 to TRBJ2-5; D is unclear. V was cut by 3 bases and J by 6 bases, with 11 bases left in between. The CDR3 has 13 amino acids. The DNA of the CDR3 is TGTGCCAGCAGTTTCGACCCGCCTAAGACCCAGTACTTC. Protein: CASSFDPPKTQYF.

This clonotype was detected only a few times. The rearrangement joins TRBV30 to TRBJ2-7, with a tentative D call TRBD2 (5 bases). In germline, CDR1 is GTSNPN, CDR2 SVGIG (reference sequence). The CDR3 extends over 15 amino acids. V was trimmed by 2 bases and J by 0 bases, leaving 14 bases between them. DNA for the CDR3: TGTGCCTGGAGTACGGGGTCCGGGGACTCCTACGAGCAGTACTTC. Its translation: CAWSTGSGDSYEQYF.

As regards this clonotype: A far larger clone is just one base off, so this is likely a read error. The chain couples TRBV7-6 to TRBJ1-1; 10 bases are shared with TRBD1. The CDR3 runs 14 residues. Germline lookup yields CDR1 SGHVS and CDR2 FNYEAQ. The V and J ends lost 5 bases and 4 bases, in that order; junction bases with no gene match: 4. The CDR3 protein is CASSPGQGFTEAFF. CDR3 coding DNA: TGTGCCAGCAGCCCGGGACAGGGGTTCACTGAAGCTTTCTTT.

The J gene is TRBJ2-5, the V gene TRBV4-1; no clear D gene. With the DNA end fitting TRBJ2-7 better, the J assignment may be wrong. The CDR3 covers 15 residues. Germline CDR1 reads MGHRA; CDR2 reads YSYEKL. CDR3 region: CASSQQPTRTYEQYF. CDR3 bases: TGCGCCAGCAGCCAGCAGCCTACACGGACCTACGAGCAGTACTTC.

This clonotype was seen at least ten times. The DNA for the CDR3 is TGCAGTACCCACCCCGGGACCGAGCCCTACGAGCAGTACTTC. Translation gives CSTHPGTEPYEQYF. This chain joins TRBV20-1 and TRBJ2-7; D might be TRBD1 or TRBD2, each matching 5 bases. The germline V gene encodes CDR1 DFQATT and CDR2 SNEGSKA (reference sequence). Between the trimmed V and J ends, which lost 8 bases and 2 bases, there was a span of 19 bases. The CDR3 is made up of 14 amino acids.

This clonotype was observed many times. This chain connects TRBV7-6 to TRBJ2-4, with D unclear. This CDR3 contains 15 residues. CDR1 is SGHVS and CDR2 is FNYEAQ in the germline V gene. The V and J ends lost 1 base and 7 bases respectively, with 14 bases between them. CDR3 amino acids: CASSLVGGFGNIQYF. CDR3 DNA: TGTGCCAGCAGCTTAGTGGGTGGATTTGGGAACATTCAGTACTTC. The full variable domain, completed using reference TRBV7-6 and TRBJ2-4, is GAGVSQSPRYKVTKRGQDVALRCDPISGHVSLYWYRQALGQGPEFLTYFNYEAQQDKSGLPNDRFSAERPEGSISTLTIQRTEQRDSAMYRCASSLVGGFGNIQYFGAGTRLSVL.

In its sample, this clonotype was seen many times. This rearrangement joins TRBV28 to TRBJ2-1, with 7 nucleotides matching TRBD2. This CDR3 region has 16 residues. V lost 5 bases to trimming and J lost 0 bases; unmatched junction nucleotides: 7. Germline values: CDR1 MDHEN, CDR2 SYDVKM. Here the CDR3 reads CASSNPSGYSYNEQFF. CDR3 DNA sequence: TGTGCCAGCAGTAACCCTAGCGGATACTCCTACAATGAGCAGTTCTTC.

There are many counts of this clonotype. The V gene is TRBV20-1, the J gene TRBJ2-7; D is uncertain. Germline V gene data show CDR1 as DFQATT and CDR2 as SNEGSKA (reference sequence). The CDR3 is 14 residues long. V gave up 5 bases and J gave up 0 bases, with 14 bases separating them. CDR3 sequence (DNA): TGCAGTGCTCGTGCTAGTGCGCTCTCCTACGAGCAGTACTTC. Translation gives CSARASALSYEQYF.

This clonotype appeared many times. The chain has TRBV3-1 and TRBJ2-5; either TRBD1 or TRBD2 may fit D (5 bases each). Germline CDR1 reads LGHDT; CDR2 reads YNNKEL (reference sequence). The CDR3 totals 18 residues. The V end was cut by 4 bases, the J end by 6 bases, with 27 bases between. CDR3 in amino acids: CASSRTMTKGTVLKTQYF. CDR3 sequence (DNA): TGTGCCAGCAGCCGTACTATGACCAAAGGGACGGTGTTGAAGACCCAGTACTTC.